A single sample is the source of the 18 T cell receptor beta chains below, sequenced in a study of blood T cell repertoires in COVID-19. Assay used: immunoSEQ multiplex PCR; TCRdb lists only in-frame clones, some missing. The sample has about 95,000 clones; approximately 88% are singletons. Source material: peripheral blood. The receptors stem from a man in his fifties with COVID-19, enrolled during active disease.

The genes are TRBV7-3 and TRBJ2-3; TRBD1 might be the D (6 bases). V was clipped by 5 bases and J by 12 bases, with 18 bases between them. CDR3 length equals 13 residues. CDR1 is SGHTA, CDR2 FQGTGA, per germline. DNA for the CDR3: TGTGCCAGCAGCCCCCGGAAGGGGGACCCACAGTATTTT. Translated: CASSPRKGDPQYF.

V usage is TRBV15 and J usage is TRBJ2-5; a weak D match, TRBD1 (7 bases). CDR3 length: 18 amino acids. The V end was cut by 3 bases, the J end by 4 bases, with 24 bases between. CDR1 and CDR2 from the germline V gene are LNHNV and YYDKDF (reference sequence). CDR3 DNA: TGTGCCACCAGCAGGGAGGGGGCCCGAGACCCAAGGATAGAGACCCAGTACTTC. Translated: CATSREGARDPRIETQYF.

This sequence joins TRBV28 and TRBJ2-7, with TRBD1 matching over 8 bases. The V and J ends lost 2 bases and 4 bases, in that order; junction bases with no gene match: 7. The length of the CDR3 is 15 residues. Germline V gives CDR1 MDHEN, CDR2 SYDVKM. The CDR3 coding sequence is TGTGCCAGCAGTTTAGGGGCAGGGGGCATTTACGAGCAGTACTTC. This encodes CASSLGAGGIYEQYF.

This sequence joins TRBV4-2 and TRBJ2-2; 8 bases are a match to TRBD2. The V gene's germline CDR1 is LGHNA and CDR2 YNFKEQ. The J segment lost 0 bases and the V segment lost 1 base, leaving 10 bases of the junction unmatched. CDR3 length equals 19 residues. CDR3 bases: TGTGCCAGCAGCCAAGGAGGAGGTGGAGCGGGGGCGAACACCGGGGAGCTGTTTTTT. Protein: CASSQGGGGAGANTGELFF.

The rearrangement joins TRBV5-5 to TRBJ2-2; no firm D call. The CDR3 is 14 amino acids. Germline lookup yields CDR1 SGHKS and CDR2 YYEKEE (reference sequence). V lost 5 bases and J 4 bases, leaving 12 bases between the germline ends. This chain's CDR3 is CASRFHSRTGELFF. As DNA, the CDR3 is TGTGCCAGCAGATTTCATAGCCGCACCGGGGAGCTGTTTTTT.

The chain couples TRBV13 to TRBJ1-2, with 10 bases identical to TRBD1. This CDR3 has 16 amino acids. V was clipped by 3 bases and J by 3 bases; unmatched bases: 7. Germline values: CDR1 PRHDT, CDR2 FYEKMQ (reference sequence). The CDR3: CASSLTGGRGDYGYTF. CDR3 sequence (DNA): TGTGCCAGCAGCTTGACAGGGGGCCGAGGGGACTATGGCTACACCTTC.

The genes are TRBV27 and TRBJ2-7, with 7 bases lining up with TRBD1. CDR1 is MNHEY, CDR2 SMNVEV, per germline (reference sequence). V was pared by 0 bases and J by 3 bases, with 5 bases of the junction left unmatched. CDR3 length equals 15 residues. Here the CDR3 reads CASSLSTGIGYEQYF. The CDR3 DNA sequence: TGTGCCAGCAGTTTATCGACAGGGATAGGCTACGAGCAGTACTTC.

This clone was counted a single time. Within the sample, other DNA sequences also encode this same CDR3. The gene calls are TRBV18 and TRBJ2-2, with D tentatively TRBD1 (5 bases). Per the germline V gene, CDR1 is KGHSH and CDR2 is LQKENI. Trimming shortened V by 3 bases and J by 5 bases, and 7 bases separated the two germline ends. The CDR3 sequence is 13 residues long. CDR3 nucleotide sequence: TGTGCCAGCTCACCCAGGGATACCGGGGAGCTGTTTTTT. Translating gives CASSPRDTGELFF.

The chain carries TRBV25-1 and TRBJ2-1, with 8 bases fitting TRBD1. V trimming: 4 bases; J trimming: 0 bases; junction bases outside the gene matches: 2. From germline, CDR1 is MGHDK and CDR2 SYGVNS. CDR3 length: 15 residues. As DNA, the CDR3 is TGTGCCAGCAGTGTAACAGGGGGCTCCTACAATGAGCAGTTCTTC. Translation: CASSVTGGSYNEQFF.

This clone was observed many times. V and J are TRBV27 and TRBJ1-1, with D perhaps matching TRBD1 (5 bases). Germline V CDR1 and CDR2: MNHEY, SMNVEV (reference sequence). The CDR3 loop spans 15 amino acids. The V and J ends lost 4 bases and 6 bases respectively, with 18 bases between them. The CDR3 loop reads CASSSPAGTKAEAFF. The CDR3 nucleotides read TGTGCCAGCAGTTCCCCGGCAGGGACTAAAGCTGAAGCTTTCTTT.

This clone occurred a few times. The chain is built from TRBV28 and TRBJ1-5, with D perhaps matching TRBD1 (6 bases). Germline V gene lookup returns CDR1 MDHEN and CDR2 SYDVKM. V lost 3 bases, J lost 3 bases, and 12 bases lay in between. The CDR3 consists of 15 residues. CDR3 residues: CASSFLTGTNQPQHF. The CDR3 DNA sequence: TGTGCCAGCAGTTTTTTAACAGGGACCAATCAGCCCCAGCATTTT.

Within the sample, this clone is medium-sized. The CDR3 bases are TGTGCCACCAGGACAGGGGACGTTCGTAGCAATCAGCCCCAGCATTTT. Amino acids: CATRTGDVRSNQPQHF. The gene calls are TRBV24-1 and TRBJ1-5, with 8 bases lining up with TRBD1. This CDR3 has 16 residues. After removal of 7 bases from V and 0 bases from J, the junction contained 7 bases not matched to a gene. CDR1 KGHDR and CDR2 SFDVKD come from the germline V gene.

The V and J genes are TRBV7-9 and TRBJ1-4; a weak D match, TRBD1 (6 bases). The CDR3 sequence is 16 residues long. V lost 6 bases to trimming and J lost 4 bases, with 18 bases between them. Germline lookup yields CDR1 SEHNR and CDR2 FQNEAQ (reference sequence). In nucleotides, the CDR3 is TGTGCCAGCAGTCAATCACAGGGTATTCTTAATGAAAAACTGTTTTTT. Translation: CASSQSQGILNEKLFF.

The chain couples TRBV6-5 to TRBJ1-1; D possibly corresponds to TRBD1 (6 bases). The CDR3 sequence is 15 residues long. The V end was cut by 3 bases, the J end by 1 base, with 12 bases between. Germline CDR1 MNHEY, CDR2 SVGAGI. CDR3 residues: CASSYTGTPNTEAFF. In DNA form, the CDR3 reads TGTGCCAGCAGTTATACCGGGACACCGAACACTGAAGCTTTCTTT.

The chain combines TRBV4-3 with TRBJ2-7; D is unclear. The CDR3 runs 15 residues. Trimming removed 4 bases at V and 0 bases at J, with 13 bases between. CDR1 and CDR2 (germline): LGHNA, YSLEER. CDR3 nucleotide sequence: TGCGCCAGCAGCCGGCAGGCCGACCCCTCCTACGAGCAGTACTTC. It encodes CASSRQADPSYEQYF.

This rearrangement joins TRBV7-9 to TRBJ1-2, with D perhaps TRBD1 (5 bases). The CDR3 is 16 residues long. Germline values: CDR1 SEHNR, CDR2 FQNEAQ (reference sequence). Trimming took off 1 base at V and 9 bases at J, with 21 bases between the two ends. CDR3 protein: CASSLDGGGGTERYTF. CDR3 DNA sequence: TGTGCCAGCAGCTTAGATGGGGGAGGAGGTACCGAACGCTACACCTTC. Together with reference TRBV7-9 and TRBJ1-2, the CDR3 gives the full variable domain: DTGVSQNPRHKITKRGQNVTFRCDPISEHNRLYWYRQTLGQGPEFLTYFQNEAQLEKSRLLSDRFSAERPKGSFSTLEIQRTEQGDSAMYLCASSLDGGGGTERYTFGSGTRLTVV.

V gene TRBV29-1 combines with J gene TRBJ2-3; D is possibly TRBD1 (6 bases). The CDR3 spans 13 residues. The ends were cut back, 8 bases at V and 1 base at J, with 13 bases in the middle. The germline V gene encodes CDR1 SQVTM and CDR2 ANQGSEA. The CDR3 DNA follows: TGCAGCTCCTGGGACAACGGCACAGATACGCAGTATTTT. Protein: CSSWDNGTDTQYF.

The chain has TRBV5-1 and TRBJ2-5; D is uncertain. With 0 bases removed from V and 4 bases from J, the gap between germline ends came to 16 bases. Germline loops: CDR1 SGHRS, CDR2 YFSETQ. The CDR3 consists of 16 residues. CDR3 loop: CASSLERPPARETQYF. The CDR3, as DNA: TGCGCCAGCAGCTTGGAAAGGCCCCCAGCGAGAGAGACCCAGTACTTC.